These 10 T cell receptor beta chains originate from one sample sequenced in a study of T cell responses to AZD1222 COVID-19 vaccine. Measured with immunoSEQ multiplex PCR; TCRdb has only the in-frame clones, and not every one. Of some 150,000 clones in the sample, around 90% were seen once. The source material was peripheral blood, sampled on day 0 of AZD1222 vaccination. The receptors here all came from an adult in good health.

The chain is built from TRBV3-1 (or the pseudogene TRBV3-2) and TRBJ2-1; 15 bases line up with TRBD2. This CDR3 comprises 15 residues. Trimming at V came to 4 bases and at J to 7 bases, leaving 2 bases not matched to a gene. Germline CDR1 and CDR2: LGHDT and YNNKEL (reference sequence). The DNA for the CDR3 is TGTGCCAGCAGCCCGGGACTAGCGGGAGGTAATGAGCAGTTCTTC. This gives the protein CASSPGLAGGNEQFF.

The CDR3 coding sequence is TGTGCCAGCGCTCTTTTACGGGGTCCCTACGAGCAGTACTTC. Translated: CASALLRGPYEQYF. The chain uses TRBV28 and TRBJ2-7; possibly TRBD2 for D (5 bases). Trimming took off 8 bases at V and 2 bases at J, with 16 bases between the two ends. Germline CDR1 is MDHEN and CDR2 is SYDVKM. The CDR3 has 14 amino acids.

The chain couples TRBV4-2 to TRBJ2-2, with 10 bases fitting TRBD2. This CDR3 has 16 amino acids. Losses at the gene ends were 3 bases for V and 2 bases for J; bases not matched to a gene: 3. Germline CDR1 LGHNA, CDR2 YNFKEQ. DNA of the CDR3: TGTGCCAGCAGCCACGGACTAGCGGCAAACACCGGGGAGCTGTTTTTT. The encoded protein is CASSHGLAANTGELFF.

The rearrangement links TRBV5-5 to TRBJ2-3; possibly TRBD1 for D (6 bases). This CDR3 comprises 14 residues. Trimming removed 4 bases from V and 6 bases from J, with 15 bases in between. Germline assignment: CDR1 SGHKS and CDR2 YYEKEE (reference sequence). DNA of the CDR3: TGTGCCAGCAGCCTGGACAGCCTCACGGATACGCAGTATTTT. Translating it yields CASSLDSLTDTQYF.

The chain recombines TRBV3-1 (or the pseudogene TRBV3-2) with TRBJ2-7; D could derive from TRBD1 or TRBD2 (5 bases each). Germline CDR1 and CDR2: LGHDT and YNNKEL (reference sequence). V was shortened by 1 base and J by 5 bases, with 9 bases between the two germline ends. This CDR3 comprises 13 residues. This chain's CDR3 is CASSQAGPDEQYF. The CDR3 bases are TGTGCCAGCAGCCAAGCGGGACCTGACGAGCAGTACTTC.

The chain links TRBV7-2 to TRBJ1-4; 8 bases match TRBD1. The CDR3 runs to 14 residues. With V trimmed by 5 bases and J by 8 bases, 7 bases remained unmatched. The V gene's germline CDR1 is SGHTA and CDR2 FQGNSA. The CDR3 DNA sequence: TGTGCCAGCAGCCGGGACAGGATAGGAGAAAAACTGTTTTTT. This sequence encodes CASSRDRIGEKLFF.

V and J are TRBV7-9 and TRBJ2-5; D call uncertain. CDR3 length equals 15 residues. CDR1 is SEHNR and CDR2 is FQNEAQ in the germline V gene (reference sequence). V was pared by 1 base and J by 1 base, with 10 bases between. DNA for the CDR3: TGTGCCAGCAGCTTAGGTGGGCGAATCCAAGAGACCCAGTACTTC. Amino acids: CASSLGGRIQETQYF.

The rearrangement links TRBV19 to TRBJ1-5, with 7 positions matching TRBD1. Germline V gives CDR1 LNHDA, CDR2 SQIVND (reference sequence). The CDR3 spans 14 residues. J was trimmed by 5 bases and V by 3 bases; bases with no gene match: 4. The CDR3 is CASSIDRDYQPQHF. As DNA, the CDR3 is TGTGCCAGTAGTATCGACAGGGACTATCAGCCCCAGCATTTT. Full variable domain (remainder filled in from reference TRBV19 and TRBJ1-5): DGGITQSPKYLFRKEGQNVTLSCEQNLNHDAMYWYRQDPGQGLRLIYYSQIVNDFQKGDIAEGYSVSREKKESFPLTVTSAQKNPTAFYLCASSIDRDYQPQHFGDGTRLSIL.

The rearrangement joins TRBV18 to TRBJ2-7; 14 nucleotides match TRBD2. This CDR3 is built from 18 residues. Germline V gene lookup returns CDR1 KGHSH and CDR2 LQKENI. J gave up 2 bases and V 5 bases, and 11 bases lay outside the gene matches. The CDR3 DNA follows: TGTGCCAGCTCAGTGGTTGGGACTAGCGGGAGAGGGACCTACGAGCAGTACTTC. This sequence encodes CASSVVGTSGRGTYEQYF.

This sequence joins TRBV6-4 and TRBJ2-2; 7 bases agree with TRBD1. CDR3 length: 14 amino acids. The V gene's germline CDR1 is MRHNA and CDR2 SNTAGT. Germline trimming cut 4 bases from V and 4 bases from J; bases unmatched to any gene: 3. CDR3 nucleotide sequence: TGTGCCAGCAGTGGGGACAGTTTCACCGGGGAGCTGTTTTTT. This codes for CASSGDSFTGELFF.